These 28 T cell receptor beta chains originate from one sample sequenced in a study of CD4+ T cells in melanoma. Profiling relied on immunoSEQ multiplex PCR, and the TCRdb table lists in-frame clones only, not all of them. Of tens of thousands of clones listed, 60% to 75% are singletons. What was sequenced was tumor tissue. These receptors were taken from a human donor with melanoma.

The chain is built from TRBV5-6 and TRBJ1-1; 10 bases are shared with TRBD1. The trim removed 5 bases at V and 0 bases at J, leaving 7 bases unmatched. This CDR3 contains 16 residues. Germline CDR1 is SGHDT and CDR2 is YYEEEE. DNA of the CDR3: TGTGCCAGCAGTTGGGACAGGGGAGGGATGAACACTGAAGCTTTCTTT. It codes for CASSWDRGGMNTEAFF.

The gene calls are TRBV7-2 and TRBJ2-7; 12 positions match TRBD2. This CDR3 contains 16 residues. CDR1 is SGHTA and CDR2 is FQGNSA in the germline V gene. V was clipped by 5 bases and J by 5 bases; unmatched bases: 10. The CDR3 sequence: CASSRTLAGGLNEQYF. The DNA for the CDR3 is TGTGCCAGCAGCCGTACCCTAGCGGGGGGGCTCAACGAGCAGTACTTC. The full variable domain, rest sourced from reference TRBV7-2 and TRBJ2-7, is GAGVSQSPSNKVTEKGKDVELRCDPISGHTALYWYRQSLGQGLEFLIYFQGNSAPDKSGLPSDRFSAERTGGSVSTLTIQRTQQEDSAVYLCASSRTLAGGLNEQYFGPGTRLTVT.

This chain links TRBV30 with TRBJ2-3; D perhaps matches TRBD1 (5 bases). The CDR3 loop spans 15 amino acids. Germline V lookup: CDR1 GTSNPN, CDR2 SVGIG (reference sequence). V gave up 0 bases and J gave up 2 bases, with 12 bases separating them. The CDR3 loop is CAWSVGVGPTDTQYF. The CDR3 DNA reads TGTGCCTGGAGTGTAGGGGTAGGACCCACAGATACGCAGTATTTT.

The rearrangement links TRBV7-9 to TRBJ2-1, with D possibly TRBD2 on 7 matching bases. The germline gives CDR1 SEHNR, CDR2 FQNEAQ (reference sequence). There are 18 residues in the CDR3. V was shortened by 4 bases and J by 7 bases, with 26 bases between the two germline ends. This CDR3 is CASSSYGGGGRWENEQFF. CDR3 sequence (DNA): TGTGCCAGCAGCTCCTATGGTGGGGGGGGGCGGTGGGAAAATGAGCAGTTCTTC. The full variable domain, rest sourced from reference TRBV7-9 and TRBJ2-1, is DTGVSQNPRHKITKRGQNVTFRCDPISEHNRLYWYRQTLGQGPEFLTYFQNEAQLEKSRLLSDRFSAERPKGSFSTLEIQRTEQGDSAMYLCASSSYGGGGRWENEQFFGPGTRLTVL.

Concerning this clone itself: One junction end does not reproduce the germline sequence, and a read error may be involved. The rearrangement joins TRBV28 to TRBJ2-1, with TRBD2 as a possible D gene (7 bases). The CDR3 loop spans 14 amino acids. CDR1 and CDR2 (germline): MDHEN, SYDVKM. The CDR3 DNA reads TGTGCCAGCAGTTTACCTACTACCAGGGGAGGGAAAGTCTTC. Protein product: CASSLPTTRGGKVF.

The rearrangement uses TRBV6-6 and TRBJ2-7; either TRBD1 or TRBD2 may fit D (6 bases each). Germline CDR1 and CDR2: MNHNY and SVGAGI (reference sequence). V lost 2 bases and J 4 bases, leaving 9 bases between the germline ends. This CDR3 has 13 residues. This CDR3 reads CASSYPGAYEQYF. CDR3 sequence (DNA): TGTGCCAGCAGTTACCCGGGGGCTTACGAGCAGTACTTC.

V usage is TRBV7-3 and J usage is TRBJ1-5, with TRBD1 matching over 7 bases. This CDR3 region has 13 residues. The J segment lost 7 bases and the V segment lost 5 bases, leaving 5 bases of the junction unmatched. Germline CDR1 is SGHTA and CDR2 is FQGTGA. The CDR3 DNA reads as TGTGCCAGCAGCACCCAACAGGGGCAGCCCCAGCATTTT. Translation: CASSTQQGQPQHF.

The V and J genes are TRBV6-6 and TRBJ1-1; tentatively, D is TRBD1 (5 bases). V lost 1 base and J lost 2, with 8 bases in between. The germline gives CDR1 MNHNY, CDR2 SVGAGI (reference sequence). The length of the CDR3 is 14 residues. The CDR3 reads CASSYWGENTEAFF. DNA of the CDR3: TGTGCCAGCAGTTACTGGGGGGAAAACACTGAAGCTTTCTTT.

This clone was picked up many times. J is TRBJ1-2 and V is TRBV9; 12 nucleotides agree with TRBD1. Trimming removed 3 bases from V and 8 bases from J; junction bases left unmatched: 8. CDR3 length: 15 amino acids. The germline CDR1 and CDR2 sequences are SGDLS and YYNGEE. The CDR3 coding sequence is TGTGCCAGCAGCGCCCGGGACAGGGGGCTGGGAGGCTACACCTTC. Its translation: CASSARDRGLGGYTF. Variable domain in full (rest from reference TRBV9 and TRBJ1-2): DSGVTQTPKHLITATGQRVTLRCSPRSGDLSVYWYQQSLDQGLQFLIQYYNGEERAKGNILERFSAQQFPDLHSELNLSSLELGDSALYFCASSARDRGLGGYTFGSGTRLTVV.

The rearrangement uses TRBV5-6 and TRBJ2-7; D is ambiguous. V was cut by 0 bases and J by 3 bases, with 10 bases left in between. The CDR3 totals 14 residues. Germline CDR1 and CDR2: SGHDT and YYEEEE. CDR3 in DNA: TGTGCCAGCAGCTTGGTTCCAACAGACTACGAGCAGTACTTC. Translating it yields CASSLVPTDYEQYF.

The chain has TRBV2 and TRBJ2-7; 12 nucleotides line up with TRBD2. Germline values: CDR1 SNHLY, CDR2 FYNNEI. The V gene end was trimmed by 6 bases and the J gene end by 5 bases; junction bases not matched to a gene: 5. The CDR3 contains 14 residues. The CDR3 bases are TGTGCCAGCAGGGAGGGACTAGCGGGCGACGAGCAGTACTTC. Residues: CASREGLAGDEQYF.

The J gene is TRBJ2-1, the V gene TRBV18; perhaps TRBD2 as D (6 bases). This CDR3 region has 13 residues. V was pared by 3 bases and J by 8 bases, with 11 bases between. Germline V gene sequence: CDR1 KGHSH, CDR2 LQKENI. For the CDR3, the DNA is TGTGCCAGCTCACCGTTGGGAGGCGATGAGCAGTTCTTC. Protein sequence: CASSPLGGDEQFF.

Turning to this clone: The junction and the germline gene differ at one end; a read error may be behind it. The CDR3 nucleotides are TGCGCCAGCAGCCAAGTATGGGGAATTAGCAATCAGCCCCAGCATTTT. This sequence encodes CASSQVWGISNQPQHF. This chain joins TRBV7-3 and TRBJ1-5; D is unclear. CDR1 SGHTA and CDR2 FQGTGA come from the germline V gene. The CDR3 length is 16 residues.

This clone was recorded only once. The chain recombines TRBV19 with TRBJ1-3; no reliable D call. With 8 bases removed from V and 2 bases from J, the gap between germline ends came to 10 bases. The CDR3 contains 13 residues. Germline CDR1 LNHDA, CDR2 SQIVND (reference sequence). The CDR3 spells CASEKGAGNTIYF. The CDR3 nucleotides are TGTGCCAGTGAAAAGGGCGCTGGAAACACCATATATTTT.

The chain links TRBV29-1 to TRBJ2-7; no clear D. The V gene lost 6 bases and the J gene lost 6 bases, with 15 bases spanning the gap. This CDR3 contains 12 residues. Germline CDR1 and CDR2: SQVTM and ANQGSEA. CDR3 DNA: TGCAGCGTCGAACTATCAACGAGCGAGCAGTACTTC. Its protein product is CSVELSTSEQYF.

This chain links TRBV6-5 with TRBJ2-1; possibly TRBD2 for D (5 bases). In germline, CDR1 is MNHEY, CDR2 SVGAGI. V lost 5 bases to trimming and J lost 9 bases, with 17 bases between them. CDR3 length: 14 residues. CDR3 region: CASSPDFGQGEQFF. The CDR3 coding sequence is TGTGCCAGCAGTCCGGACTTTGGGCAAGGTGAGCAGTTCTTC.

This chain links TRBV7-6 with TRBJ1-5; D gene uncertain. This CDR3 spans 13 amino acids. V lost 1 base, J lost 4 bases, and 5 bases lay in between. From germline, CDR1 is SGHVS and CDR2 FNYEAQ. CDR3 coding DNA: TGTGCCAGCAGCTTAGGGTGGAATCAGCCCCAGCATTTT. It translates to CASSLGWNQPQHF.

This clone was counted a few times. The chain couples TRBV5-6 to TRBJ2-7; D remains ambiguous. CDR3 length: 14 residues. V was trimmed by 4 bases and J by 7 bases, leaving 18 bases between them. Germline V lookup: CDR1 SGHDT, CDR2 YYEEEE. CDR3 amino acids: CASSPMPNVEEQYF. CDR3 DNA sequence: TGTGCCAGCAGCCCCATGCCCAACGTGGAGGAGCAGTACTTC.

The chain recombines TRBV11-1 with TRBJ1-2; perhaps TRBD1 as D (5 bases). The germline gives CDR1 SGHAT, CDR2 FQDESV (reference sequence). The CDR3 consists of 13 residues. Trimming stripped 5 bases from V and 4 bases from J, with 11 bases between. The CDR3 sequence: CASSPGRIYGYTF. CDR3 nucleotides: TGTGCCAGCAGCCCGGGACGGATCTATGGCTACACCTTC.

In its sample, this clone was seen many times. The gene calls are TRBV15 and TRBJ1-1; no definite D call. The CDR3 contains 15 residues. The V and J ends lost 0 bases and 0 bases respectively, with 8 bases between them. Germline values: CDR1 LNHNV, CDR2 YYDKDF (reference sequence). The CDR3 reads CATSRDKVMNTEAFF. The CDR3 nucleotides are TGTGCCACCAGCAGAGATAAAGTCATGAACACTGAAGCTTTCTTT.

This clone appeared a few times. The chain combines TRBV9 with TRBJ1-1; D is possibly TRBD1 (5 bases). CDR3 length equals 15 residues. V lost 4 bases and J lost 3, with 16 bases in between. Germline CDR1 and CDR2: SGDLS and YYNGEE. As DNA, the CDR3 is TGTGCCAGCAGCCCAATTCCAGGGATCGACACTGAAGCTTTCTTT. This encodes CASSPIPGIDTEAFF.

The chain couples TRBV4-1 to TRBJ1-4, with 7 nucleotides matching TRBD1. The CDR3 has 15 residues. The V gene's germline CDR1 is MGHRA and CDR2 YSYEKL. The trim removed 2 bases at V and 7 bases at J, leaving 7 bases unmatched. This CDR3 is CASSQRQGRGEKLFF. The CDR3 DNA is TGCGCCAGCAGCCAAAGACAGGGCCGGGGTGAAAAACTGTTTTTT.

The chain combines TRBV6-1 with TRBJ1-2; D is perhaps TRBD1 (6 bases). Germline CDR1 is MNHNS and CDR2 is SASEGT. The CDR3 consists of 13 residues. V lost 2 bases and J 7 bases, leaving 11 bases between the germline ends. The CDR3 loop reads CASSEQGTSGYTF. CDR3 sequence (DNA): TGTGCCAGCAGTGAACAGGGGACGAGTGGCTACACCTTC.

This clone was observed a few times. This CDR3 reads CASSFLVQYEQYF. Written as DNA, the CDR3 is TGTGCCAGCAGCTTTCTCGTCCAATACGAGCAGTACTTC. J is TRBJ2-7 and V is TRBV11-3; no definite D call. This CDR3 has 13 amino acids. Trimming left V 3 bases short and J 4 bases short, with 10 bases between. The V gene's germline CDR1 is SGHNT and CDR2 YENEEA.

CDR3 region: CASRTGLGQPQHF. The DNA for the CDR3 is TGTGCCAGCAGGACAGGGTTAGGTCAGCCCCAGCATTTT. V and J are TRBV6-5 and TRBJ1-5; 7 nucleotides line up with TRBD1. Germline V gene data show CDR1 as MNHEY and CDR2 as SVGAGI. The CDR3 totals 13 residues. J gave up 6 bases and V 6 bases, and 5 bases lay outside the gene matches.

The chain has TRBV7-3 and TRBJ2-5, with D possibly TRBD2 on 7 matching bases. The CDR3 is 13 amino acids. Trimming took off 5 bases at V and 4 bases at J, with 11 bases between the two ends. Germline V gene lookup returns CDR1 SGHTA and CDR2 FQGTGA. The CDR3 DNA reads TGTGCCAGCAGCGAAGGGGGGGGAGAGACCCAGTACTTC. Residues: CASSEGGGETQYF.

This clone has only a few counts. The DNA for the CDR3 is TGTGCCAGCAGTTACAGGGGAGGCTACGAGCAGTACTTC. The encoded protein is CASSYRGGYEQYF. The chain uses TRBV6-5 and TRBJ2-7; D is possibly TRBD2 (6 bases). Per the germline V gene, CDR1 is MNHEY and CDR2 is SVGAGI. The V and J ends lost 2 bases and 3 bases respectively, with 8 bases between them. This CDR3 is built from 13 residues.

The gene calls are TRBV7-9 and TRBJ1-1; 12 nucleotides align to TRBD1. The V and J ends lost 5 bases and 4 bases, in that order; junction bases with no gene match: 2. Per germline, CDR1 SEHNR and CDR2 FQNEAQ (reference sequence). The CDR3 is 14 amino acids. CDR3 nucleotide sequence: TGTGCCAGCAGCGAGGGACAGGGGGCCACTGAAGCTTTCTTT. Translated, it gives CASSEGQGATEAFF.